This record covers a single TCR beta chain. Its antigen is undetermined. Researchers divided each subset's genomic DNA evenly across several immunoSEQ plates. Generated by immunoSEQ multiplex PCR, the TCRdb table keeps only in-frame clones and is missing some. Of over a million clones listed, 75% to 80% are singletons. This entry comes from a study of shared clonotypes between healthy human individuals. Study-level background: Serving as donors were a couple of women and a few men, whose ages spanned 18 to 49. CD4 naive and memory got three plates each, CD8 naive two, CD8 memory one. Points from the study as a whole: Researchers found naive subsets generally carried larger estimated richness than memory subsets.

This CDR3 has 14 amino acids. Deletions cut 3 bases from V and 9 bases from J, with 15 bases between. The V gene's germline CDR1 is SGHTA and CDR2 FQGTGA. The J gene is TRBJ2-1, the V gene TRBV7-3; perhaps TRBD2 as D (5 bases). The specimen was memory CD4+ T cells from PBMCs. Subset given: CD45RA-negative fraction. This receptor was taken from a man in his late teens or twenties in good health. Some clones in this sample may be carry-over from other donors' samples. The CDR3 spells CASSFSGPEGEQFF. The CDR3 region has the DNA TGTGCCAGCAGCTTTTCCGGGCCCGAGGGTGAGCAGTTCTTC.